This passage covers 26 T cell receptor beta chains from one sample sequenced in a study of blood T cell repertoires in COVID-19. TCRdb keeps only in-frame clones here, not all; method: immunoSEQ multiplex PCR. Among approximately 68,000 clones, approximately 80% were seen once, and the ten largest hold around 15%. The sequenced sample consisted of peripheral blood. These receptors came from a man aged 80 or over with active COVID-19.

V usage is TRBV5-1 and J usage is TRBJ2-1, with 11 bases that match TRBD1. Trimming cost V 4 bases and J 8 bases; bases outside gene matches: 11. CDR3 length: 16 amino acids. Germline V gene sequence: CDR1 SGHRS, CDR2 YFSETQ. The CDR3, as DNA: TGCGCCAGCAGCGGGGCCGGGACAGGGGGGCCCCATGAGCAGTTCTTC. Its translation is CASSGAGTGGPHEQFF.

V is TRBV18 and J is TRBJ1-4; no clear D gene. The V gene's germline CDR1 is KGHSH and CDR2 LQKENI. The V end lost 4 bases, the J end lost 4 bases, and 10 bases lay between the germline ends. The CDR3 extends over 14 amino acids. CDR3 bases: TGTGCCAGCTCACTAAGCGGCGGTAATGAAAAACTGTTTTTT. Residues: CASSLSGGNEKLFF.

The V call is TRBV4-1, the J call TRBJ2-1; D possibly corresponds to TRBD1 (7 bases). The CDR3 is 15 amino acids. In germline, CDR1 is MGHRA, CDR2 YSYEKL. The germline V and J ends were trimmed by 7 bases and 2 bases, with 15 bases remaining between them. The CDR3 here is CASKRAGGTYNEQFF. For the CDR3, the DNA is TGCGCCAGCAAGCGGGCAGGGGGAACCTACAATGAGCAGTTCTTC.

This chain links TRBV28 with TRBJ1-1; D unresolved. Germline V gives CDR1 MDHEN, CDR2 SYDVKM. V was trimmed by 7 bases and J by 0 bases, leaving 3 bases between them. The CDR3 is 11 residues long. The CDR3 DNA reads as TGTGCCAGCACGGTGAACACTGAAGCTTTCTTT. This translates into CASTVNTEAFF.

The rearrangement uses TRBV2 and TRBJ1-4, with TRBD1 matching over 9 bases. Trimming cost V 4 bases and J 7 bases; bases outside gene matches: 7. Germline lookup yields CDR1 SNHLY and CDR2 FYNNEI. The CDR3 is made up of 15 amino acids. The chain's CDR3 is CASSARQGGFEKLFF. DNA for the CDR3: TGTGCCAGCAGTGCACGACAGGGGGGATTTGAAAAACTGTTTTTT.

V is TRBV4-3 and J is TRBJ2-1, with D perhaps matching TRBD1 (5 bases). V dropped 0 bases and J dropped 0 bases, with 12 bases sitting between them. This CDR3 is built from 17 residues. Germline V gene sequence: CDR1 LGHNA, CDR2 YSLEER. The DNA of the CDR3 is TGCGCCAGCAGCCAAGATGGGGCCTTCAGCTCCTACAATGAGCAGTTCTTC. Translated, it gives CASSQDGAFSSYNEQFF.

V gene TRBV11-3 combines with J gene TRBJ2-1; TRBD1 matches at 11 bases. The CDR3 totals 15 residues. Per the germline V gene, CDR1 is SGHNT and CDR2 is YENEEA. V dropped 5 bases and J dropped 4; count of bases not matched to a gene: 4. CDR3 amino acids: CASSQGTGGYNEQFF. The CDR3 DNA reads TGTGCCAGCAGCCAGGGGACAGGGGGTTACAATGAGCAGTTCTTC.

V usage is TRBV27 and J usage is TRBJ1-5; 8 nucleotides line up with TRBD1. Germline CDR1 reads MNHEY; CDR2 reads SMNVEV (reference sequence). Losses at the gene ends were 5 bases for V and 4 bases for J; bases not matched to a gene: 7. This CDR3 contains 15 residues. CDR3 nucleotide sequence: TGTGCCAGCAGTCCGACGGACAGGGTTAATCAGCCCCAGCATTTT. Its translation: CASSPTDRVNQPQHF.

The gene calls are TRBV29-1 and TRBJ2-5, with 12 nucleotides matching TRBD1. The V gene end was trimmed by 7 bases and the J gene end by 5 bases; junction bases not matched to a gene: 8. The CDR3 consists of 14 residues. Germline V gives CDR1 SQVTM, CDR2 ANQGSEA. CDR3 in amino acids: CSGTGQGARETQYF. The CDR3 nucleotides read TGCAGCGGGACGGGACAGGGGGCCCGGGAGACCCAGTACTTC.

The chain employs TRBV30 and TRBJ2-1, with D possibly TRBD2 on 6 matching bases. The CDR3 has 14 amino acids. V was shortened by 4 bases and J by 4 bases, with 14 bases between the two germline ends. CDR1 and CDR2 from the germline V gene are GTSNPN and SVGIG (reference sequence). CDR3 sequence (DNA): TGTGCCTGGACCCGCGATGGGACTTACAATGAGCAGTTCTTC. It translates to CAWTRDGTYNEQFF.

This chain connects TRBV4-3 to TRBJ2-3, with 10 nucleotides matching TRBD2. With 2 bases clipped from V and 3 bases from J, the junction kept 5 bases outside the gene matches. CDR3 length: 16 amino acids. Germline CDR1 and CDR2: LGHNA and YSLEER. The CDR3 DNA follows: TGCGCCAGCAGCCAACGACTAGCGGGCCTGACAGATACGCAGTATTTT. Its translation: CASSQRLAGLTDTQYF.

V gene TRBV29-1 combines with J gene TRBJ2-1, with D possibly being TRBD2 (6 bases). The CDR3 covers 11 residues. Trimming stripped 5 bases from V and 6 bases from J, with 8 bases between. Germline V gene data show CDR1 as SQVTM and CDR2 as ANQGSEA. The CDR3 DNA reads as TGCAGCGTTCGGAGGGGCAATGAGCAGTTCTTC. Encoded protein: CSVRRGNEQFF.

The gene calls are TRBV18 and TRBJ2-5, with a possible D match to TRBD1 (6 bases). V was clipped by 2 bases and J by 7 bases, with 14 bases between them. The CDR3 loop spans 14 amino acids. Germline V gene data show CDR1 as KGHSH and CDR2 as LQKENI. CDR3 loop: CASSPASGAWTQYF. CDR3 in DNA: TGTGCCAGCTCACCAGCCTCAGGGGCCTGGACCCAGTACTTC. Using reference TRBV18 and TRBJ2-5 for the parts outside the CDR3, the full variable domain is NAGVMQNPRHLVRRRGQEARLRCSPMKGHSHVYWYRQLPEEGLKFMVYLQKENIIDESGMPKERFSAEFPKEGPSILRIQQVVRGDSAAYFCASSPASGAWTQYFGPGTRLLVL.

The J gene is TRBJ1-1, the V gene TRBV28; tentative D call: TRBD1 (6 bases). CDR1 is MDHEN, CDR2 SYDVKM, per germline. V was shortened by 7 bases and J by 0 bases, with 21 bases between the two germline ends. The CDR3 is made up of 17 amino acids. CDR3 sequence (DNA): TGTGCCAGCACAGTTTATAAGGGGGGGGCGATGAACACTGAAGCTTTCTTT. This gives the protein CASTVYKGGAMNTEAFF. The variable domain in full, completed from reference TRBV28 and TRBJ1-1, reads DVKVTQSSRYLVKRTGEKVFLECVQDMDHENMFWYRQDPGLGLRLIYFSYDVKMKEKGDIPEGYSVSREKKERFSLILESASTNQTSMYLCASTVYKGGAMNTEAFFGQGTRLTVV.

Comment on this clone: Other DNA sequences in the sample encode the same CDR3. The CDR3 sequence: CASSRREGPNQPQHF. The CDR3 DNA sequence: TGTGCCAGTAGTAGGAGGGAAGGTCCTAATCAGCCCCAGCATTTT. This chain uses TRBV19 with TRBJ1-5, with no clear D. This CDR3 has 15 amino acids. Per germline, CDR1 LNHDA and CDR2 SQIVND (reference sequence). The V and J ends lost 4 bases and 4 bases respectively, with 14 bases between them.

This clone came up a few times. The chain joins TRBV13 to TRBJ2-3, with unresolved D. This CDR3 is built from 14 residues. The germline CDR1 and CDR2 sequences are PRHDT and FYEKMQ (reference sequence). Deletions cut 3 bases from V and 0 bases from J, with 7 bases between. For the CDR3, the DNA is TGTGCCAGCAGCTTCTATCTGAGCACAGATACGCAGTATTTT. Protein product: CASSFYLSTDTQYF.

The chain combines TRBV3-1 (or the pseudogene TRBV3-2) with TRBJ1-6; 7 bases are a match to TRBD1. Trimming removed 2 bases from V and 7 bases from J; junction bases left unmatched: 8. The CDR3 spans 16 residues. The germline V gene has CDR1 LGHDT and CDR2 YNNKEL (reference sequence). The CDR3 DNA reads as TGTGCCAGCAGCCAAAGACAGGGACGGATCAATTCACCCCTCCACTTT. This gives the protein CASSQRQGRINSPLHF.

This clone appeared a single time. The chain is built from TRBV6-2 or TRBV6-3 and TRBJ2-7; D remains unclear. The CDR3 runs 16 residues. Trimming cost V 6 bases and J 5 bases, with 23 bases left between them. CDR1 is MNHEY, CDR2 SVGEGT, per germline. The CDR3 reads CASSPYGVASWHEQYF. In nucleotides, the CDR3 is TGTGCCAGCAGCCCTTACGGAGTCGCCAGTTGGCACGAGCAGTACTTC.

The table lists this clone with a count of one. The chain has TRBV9 and TRBJ2-2, with 7 bases matching TRBD2. Looked up from germline, CDR1 is SGDLS and CDR2 is YYNGEE. V shed 3 bases and J 8 bases; nucleotides not matched to a gene: 10. This CDR3 has 15 amino acids. CDR3 region: CASSGARAGVGELFF. The CDR3 DNA reads as TGTGCCAGCAGCGGGGCTCGGGCGGGAGTTGGGGAGCTGTTTTTT.

The genes are TRBV18 and TRBJ1-2; 8 bases match TRBD1. The V gene's germline CDR1 is KGHSH and CDR2 LQKENI. The V segment lost 4 bases and the J segment 1 base; nucleotides outside the gene matches: 8. The CDR3 extends over 16 amino acids. CDR3 nucleotides: TGTGCCAGCTCACTCGGGACAGGACGATATAACTATGGCTACACCTTC. Protein sequence: CASSLGTGRYNYGYTF.

Here the CDR3 reads CATSRDSAGNGYTF. CDR3 sequence (DNA): TGTGCCACCAGCAGAGATAGCGCAGGCAATGGCTACACCTTC. This chain connects TRBV15 to TRBJ1-2, with D unresolved. The CDR3 runs to 14 residues. The ends were cut back, 0 bases at V and 6 bases at J, with 11 bases in the middle. Germline-derived CDR1 and CDR2 are LNHNV and YYDKDF (reference sequence).

The genes are TRBV4-3 and TRBJ2-1; weak D call: TRBD1 (5 bases). Germline lookup yields CDR1 LGHNA and CDR2 YSLEER. CDR3 length: 15 residues. Trimming took off 0 bases at V and 8 bases at J, with 14 bases between the two ends. CDR3 in DNA: TGCGCCAGCAGCCAAGAAAGGCTAGGGGTCTATGAGCAGTTCTTC. Amino acids: CASSQERLGVYEQFF.

The rearrangement links TRBV7-9 to TRBJ2-7; TRBD1 agrees at 8 bases. Trimming removed 5 bases from V and 1 base from J; junction bases left unmatched: 4. CDR1 is SEHNR and CDR2 is FQNEAQ in the germline V gene (reference sequence). CDR3 size: 14 residues. CDR3: CASSLTGVSYEQYF. CDR3 DNA: TGTGCCAGCAGCCTGACAGGGGTGTCCTACGAGCAGTACTTC.

The V and J genes are TRBV19 and TRBJ2-7, with 7 bases lining up with TRBD1. V shed 7 bases, J shed 4 bases, and the junction held 13 bases outside the gene matches. Germline V gene lookup returns CDR1 LNHDA and CDR2 SQIVND (reference sequence). This CDR3 contains 15 residues. The CDR3 DNA sequence: TGTGCCAGTACCGTCGAACACAGGGGATTGTACGAGCAGTACTTC. This sequence encodes CASTVEHRGLYEQYF.

This sequence joins TRBV5-4 and TRBJ1-4, with D possibly matching TRBD1 (6 bases). V was pared by 1 base and J by 2 bases, with 12 bases between. CDR1 and CDR2 (germline): SGHNT, YYREEE (reference sequence). The CDR3 has 16 amino acids. The CDR3 DNA is TGTGCCAGCAGCTTGTGGGGGCTGACTACTAATGAAAAACTGTTTTTT. It codes for CASSLWGLTTNEKLFF. The complete variable domain, with remaining parts taken from reference TRBV5-4 and TRBJ1-4, reads ETGVTQSPTHLIKTRGQQVTLRCSSQSGHNTVSWYQQALGQGPQFIFQYYREEENGRGNFPPRFSGLQFPNYSSELNVNALELDDSALYLCASSLWGLTTNEKLFFGSGTQLSVL.

This chain connects TRBV2 to TRBJ2-1; D perhaps matches TRBD2 (5 bases). Trimming shortened V by 8 bases and J by 0 bases, and 11 bases separated the two germline ends. The CDR3 is 14 residues long. Germline V CDR1 and CDR2: SNHLY, FYNNEI. CDR3 residues: CASSGSGSYNEQFF. CDR3 nucleotide sequence: TGTGCCAGCTCGGGCAGCGGCTCCTACAATGAGCAGTTCTTC.